The TCR beta chain described here comes from a study of T cell responses to AZD1222 COVID-19 vaccine. As concerns this clone: Antigen specificity is unknown.

Germline CDR1 is SGHDT and CDR2 is YYEEEE. Trimming pared 2 bases from V and 3 bases from J, leaving 5 bases between. The length of the CDR3 is 12 residues. The repertoire was sequenced with immunoSEQ multiplex PCR; TCRdb's copy has only in-frame clones and lacks some. Here the sample spans around 150,000 clones, about 91% being singletons. General study results and limits: Possibly, clonal diversity was underestimated; donors were largely white British and included more females. Only six AZD1222 recipients tested seropositive at baseline.

The sample here was peripheral blood, taken on day 0 of AZD1222 vaccination. The chain has TRBV5-6 and TRBJ1-1; tentative D call: TRBD1 (5 bases). The receptor was derived from an adult in good health. The CDR3 region has the DNA TGTGCCAGCAGCTTAGGGGACACTGAAGCTTTCTTT. It specifies CASSLGDTEAFF.